This TCR beta chain was identified during a study of beta chain features in type 1 diabetes. Donors underwent one heparinised blood draw, about 120 mL on average. The isolated RNA, all of it, was reverse transcribed, so expressed TCRB transcripts were what got sequenced. About 4 million reads was the average for naive, central memory and regulatory T cell samples. The data were produced by immunoSEQ multiplex PCR, yet TCRdb's version contains in-frame clones alone and is incomplete. This sample carries some 150,000 clones, about 51% of them seen once, and the ten largest clones take 0.4% to 0.5%. The CDR3 length is 14 residues. Germline lookup yields CDR1 MNHNS and CDR2 SASEGT. Only a few counts were recorded for this clone. Antigen unknown. Whole-study results and caveats: When Type 1 diabetes patients were examined, their TCRB CDR3s proved moderately but significantly shorter in all four CD4+ subsets. Naive, central memory and Treg TCRB repertoires appeared more alike in patients than in healthy donors.

This clonotype was sampled from a man between 18 and 35 years old in good health. V usage is TRBV6-1 and J usage is TRBJ2-5; the match to TRBD2 covers 7 bases. The J call is in doubt because the DNA end fits TRBJ2-7 better. The sequenced material came from Tregs from blood. The CDR3 DNA sequence: TGTGCCAGCAGGGGTTTAGGGACTACCTACGAGCAGTACTTC. Its translation: CASRGLGTTYEQYF.